In its sample, the clone carrying this T cell receptor beta chain was seen once. Germline assignment: CDR1 KGHDR and CDR2 SFDVKD. CDR3 length equals 16 residues. Trimming took 4 bases from V and 7 from J; bases not matched to a gene: 8. The data were produced by immunoSEQ multiplex PCR, yet TCRdb's version contains in-frame clones alone and is incomplete. The sample lists fewer than 400,000 clones, 90% occurring once. This sample stems from a study of blood T cell repertoires in COVID-19. Sequences were obtained from peripheral blood. The chain is built from TRBV24-1 and TRBJ2-1, with 11 bases that match TRBD2. The sequence came from a woman in her 30s with COVID-19, enrolled during active disease. The CDR3 here is CATSDTSGSQGNEQFF. CDR3 DNA: TGTGCCACCAGTGACACTAGCGGGAGCCAGGGGAATGAGCAGTTCTTC.